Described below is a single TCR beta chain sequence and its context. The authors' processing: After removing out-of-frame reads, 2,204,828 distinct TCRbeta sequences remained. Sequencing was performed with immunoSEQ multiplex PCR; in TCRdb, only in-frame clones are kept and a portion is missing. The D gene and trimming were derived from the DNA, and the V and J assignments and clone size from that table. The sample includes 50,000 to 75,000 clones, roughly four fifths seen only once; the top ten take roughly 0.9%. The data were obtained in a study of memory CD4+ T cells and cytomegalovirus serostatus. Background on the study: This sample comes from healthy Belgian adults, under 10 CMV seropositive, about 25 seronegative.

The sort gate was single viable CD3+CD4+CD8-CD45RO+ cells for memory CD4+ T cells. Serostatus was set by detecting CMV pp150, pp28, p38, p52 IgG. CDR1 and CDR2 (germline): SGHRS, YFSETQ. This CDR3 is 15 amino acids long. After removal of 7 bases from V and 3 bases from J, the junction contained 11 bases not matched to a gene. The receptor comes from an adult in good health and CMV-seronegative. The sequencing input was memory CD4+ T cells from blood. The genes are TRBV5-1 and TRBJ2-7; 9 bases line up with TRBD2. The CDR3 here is CASGGGLAGLYEQYF. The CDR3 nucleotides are TGCGCCAGCGGGGGAGGGCTAGCGGGGCTCTACGAGCAGTACTTC.